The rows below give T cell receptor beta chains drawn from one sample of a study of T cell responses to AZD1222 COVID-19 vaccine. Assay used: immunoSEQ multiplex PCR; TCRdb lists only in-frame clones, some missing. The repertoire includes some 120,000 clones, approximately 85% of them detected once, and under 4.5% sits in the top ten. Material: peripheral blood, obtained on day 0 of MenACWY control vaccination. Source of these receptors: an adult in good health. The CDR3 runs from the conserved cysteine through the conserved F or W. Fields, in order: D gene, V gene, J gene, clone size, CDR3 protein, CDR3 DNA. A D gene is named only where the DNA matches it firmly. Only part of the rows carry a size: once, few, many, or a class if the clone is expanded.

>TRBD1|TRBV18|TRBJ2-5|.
CASSPPGQRETQYF
TGTGCCAGCTCACCACCGGGACAGAGGGAGACCCAGTACTTC
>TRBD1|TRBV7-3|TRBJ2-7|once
CASSPYGTGGDYEQYF
TGTGCCAGCAGCCCTTACGGGACAGGGGGCGACTACGAGCAGTACTTC
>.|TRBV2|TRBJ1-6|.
CASSRTVYNSPLHF
TGTGCCAGCAGTCGGACAGTATATAATTCACCCCTCCACTTT
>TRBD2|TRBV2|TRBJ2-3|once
CASSEPAGVRGGDTQYF
TGTGCCAGCAGTGAACCCGCGGGGGTGCGCGGGGGGGATACGCAGTATTTT
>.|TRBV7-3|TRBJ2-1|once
CASSSSDLSEQFF
TGTGCCAGCAGCTCCTCCGACCTAAGTGAGCAGTTCTTC
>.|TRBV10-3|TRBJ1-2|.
CAISDPDSSYGYTF
TGTGCCATCAGTGATCCGGACAGTTCTTATGGCTACACCTTC
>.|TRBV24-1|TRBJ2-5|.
CATGDGETQYF
TGTGCCACGGGAGATGGTGAGACCCAGTACTTC
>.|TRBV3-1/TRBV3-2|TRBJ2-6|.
CASSPPGFSGANVLTF
TGTGCCAGCAGCCCTCCAGGGTTCTCTGGGGCCAACGTCCTGACTTTC
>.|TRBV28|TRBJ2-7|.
CASSPRQYEQYF
TGTGCCAGCAGCCCAAGACAGTACGAGCAGTACTTC
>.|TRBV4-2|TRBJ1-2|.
CASSPRIGRDYGYTF
TGTGCCAGCAGCCCACGGATTGGAAGGGACTATGGCTACACCTTC
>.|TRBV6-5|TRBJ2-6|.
CASIGGPGANVLTF
TGTGCCAGCATCGGGGGGCCTGGGGCCAACGTCCTGACTTTC
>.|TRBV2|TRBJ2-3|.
CAGSYTDTQYF
TGTGCCGGCAGTTACACAGATACGCAGTATTTT
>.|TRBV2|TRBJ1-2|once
CASSEAQGIGRYTF
TGTGCCAGCAGTGAAGCGCAGGGAATCGGGCGCTACACCTTC
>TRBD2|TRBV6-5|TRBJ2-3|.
CASTTGGGSTDTQYF
TGTGCCAGCACGACGGGCGGGGGGAGCACAGATACGCAGTATTTT
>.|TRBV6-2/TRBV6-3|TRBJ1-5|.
CASSFGLGDIGNQPQHF
TGTGCCAGCAGTTTCGGTCTTGGGGACATTGGCAATCAGCCCCAGCATTTT
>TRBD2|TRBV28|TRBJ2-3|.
CASSPSGGTDTQYF
TGTGCCAGCAGTCCCTCGGGGGGAACAGATACGCAGTATTTT
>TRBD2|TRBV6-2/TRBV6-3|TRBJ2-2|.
CASSRSGEPGELFF
TGTGCCAGCAGCCGAAGCGGGGAACCCGGGGAGCTGTTTTTT
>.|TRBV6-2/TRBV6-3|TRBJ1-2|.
CASSYGQLYGYTF
TGTGCCAGCAGTTACGGGCAGCTTTATGGCTACACCTTC
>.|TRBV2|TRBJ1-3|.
CASRRVALGVSGNTIYF
TGTGCCAGCAGGAGGGTGGCCTTGGGGGTCTCTGGAAACACCATATATTTT
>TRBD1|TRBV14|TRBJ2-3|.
CASSQVGTGGQDTQYF
TGTGCCAGCAGCCAAGTCGGAACAGGGGGCCAGGATACGCAGTATTTT
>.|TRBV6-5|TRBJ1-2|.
CASRPRQGSWGYTF
TGTGCCAGCAGACCTAGGCAGGGATCTTGGGGCTACACCTTC
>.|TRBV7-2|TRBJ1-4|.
CASSFRGNNEKLFF
TGTGCCAGCAGCTTCAGGGGAAATAATGAAAAACTGTTTTTT
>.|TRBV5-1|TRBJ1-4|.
CASSRGRYEGTNEKLFF
TGCGCCAGCAGCCGGGGCCGCTACGAAGGAACTAATGAAAAACTGTTTTTT
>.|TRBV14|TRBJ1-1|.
CASSQVGYYTEAFF
TGTGCCAGCAGCCAAGTCGGGTATTACACTGAAGCTTTCTTT
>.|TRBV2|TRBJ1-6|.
CASTLGGGNSPLHF
TGTGCCAGCACTTTGGGGGGTGGCAATTCACCCCTCCACTTT
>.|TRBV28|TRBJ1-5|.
CASSFEGKPQHF
TGTGCCAGCAGTTTTGAGGGGAAGCCCCAGCATTTT
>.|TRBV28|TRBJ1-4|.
CASSLNTKTGGEKLFF
TGTGCCAGCAGTTTAAACACCAAAACGGGGGGAGAAAAACTGTTTTTT
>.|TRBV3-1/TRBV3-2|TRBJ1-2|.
CASSQAALPMGYTF
TGTGCCAGCAGCCAAGCCGCCCTACCTATGGGCTACACCTTC
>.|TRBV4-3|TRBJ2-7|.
CASSQDWIRLGTLSYEQYF
TGCGCCAGCAGCCAAGATTGGATACGTTTGGGGACACTTTCCTACGAGCAGTACTTC
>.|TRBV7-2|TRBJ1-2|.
CASSLSVTTVRDGYTF
TGTGCCAGCAGCTTATCCGTTACAACGGTGAGGGACGGCTACACCTTC
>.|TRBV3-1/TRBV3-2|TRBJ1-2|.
CASSLVGERDGYTF
TGTGCCAGCAGCCTGGTCGGGGAAAGGGATGGCTACACCTTC
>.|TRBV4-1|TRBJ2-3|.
CASSPVGLPTTDTQYF
TGCGCCAGCAGCCCTGTCGGACTCCCAACCACAGATACGCAGTATTTT